This TCR beta chain was captured by sequencing in a study of cytomegalovirus exposure and HLA in healthy donors. Study as a whole: The 120 validation repertoires, a later analysis reported, used the same platform as the approximately 670 repertoires from the first cohort.

Produced via immunoSEQ multiplex PCR; TCRdb's table is partial and in-frame only. The sample has 300,000 to 450,000 clones, more than 80% seen once. General study points: Among the CMV-associated chains, three were confirmed in vitro as specific for CMV antigens. Subsequent analysis of the approximately 110 validation repertoires found a tendency for first-cohort TCR clusters to co-occur. Researchers catalogued roughly 150 TCR beta chains as cytomegalovirus-associated.

Germline-derived CDR1 and CDR2 are MNHNS and SASEGT. This CDR3 is 15 amino acids long. V was cut by 7 bases and J by 2 bases, with 15 bases left in between. Worth noting for this clone: Its antigen is unidentified. Other nucleotide sequences in the sample specify the same CDR3.

The sequence came from a woman between 18 and 30 years old in good health and CMV-seronegative. The chain employs TRBV6-1 and TRBJ1-5; unclear D gene. Input material: PBMCs. The CDR3 nucleotides read TGTGCCAGCACTCTAGGGCGGGGAGGCAATCAGCCCCAGCATTTT. It yields the protein CASTLGRGGNQPQHF.